These 26 T cell receptor beta chains share one sample of origin, sequenced in a study of blood T cell repertoires in COVID-19. TCRdb's copy holds only in-frame clones and misses some; the assay was immunoSEQ multiplex PCR. The sample has 50,000 to 70,000 clones, 70% to 90% seen once. Sequencing was performed on peripheral blood. The receptors derive from a man aged 60-69 years with acute or convalescent COVID-19.

The chain is built from TRBV7-9 and TRBJ2-1; the D gene is possibly TRBD2 (6 bases). V lost 1 base, J lost 0 bases, and 13 bases lay in between. This CDR3 spans 17 amino acids. The germline V gene has CDR1 SEHNR and CDR2 FQNEAQ (reference sequence). In DNA form, the CDR3 reads TGTGCCAGCAGCTTAGGGGGTAGCGGAAGCTCCTACAATGAGCAGTTCTTC. It yields the protein CASSLGGSGSSYNEQFF.

This chain links TRBV28 with TRBJ1-2; D perhaps matches TRBD1 (5 bases). The ends were cut back, 6 bases at V and 8 bases at J, with 19 bases in the middle. Germline V CDR1 and CDR2: MDHEN, SYDVKM. The CDR3 is 14 amino acids. CDR3 sequence: CASSGGLGTAGYTF. DNA for the CDR3: TGTGCCAGCAGCGGGGGACTGGGAACCGCGGGCTACACCTTC.

This chain joins TRBV7-8 and TRBJ2-7, with 7 bases that match TRBD2. The CDR3 is made up of 16 amino acids. The V segment lost 4 bases and the J segment 1 base; nucleotides outside the gene matches: 10. Germline V lookup: CDR1 SGHVS, CDR2 FQNEAQ. The CDR3: CASSSRLAKPSYEQYF. The CDR3, as DNA: TGTGCCAGCAGCTCCCGACTAGCCAAACCGTCCTACGAGCAGTACTTC.

Concerning this clone: One end of the junction fails to match germline, which may point to a read error. The chain uses TRBV28 and TRBJ1-1; tentatively, D is TRBD1 (5 bases). The V gene's germline CDR1 is MDHEN and CDR2 SYDVKM. The CDR3 loop spans 15 amino acids. CDR3 in DNA: TGTGCCAGCAGTATATGGGGCTTCATGAACACTGAAGCTTTCTTT. Protein: CASSIWGFMNTEAFF.

The chain carries TRBV5-5 and TRBJ1-2; perhaps TRBD1 as D (5 bases). The V end was cut by 2 bases, the J end by 4 bases, with 15 bases between. The CDR3 loop spans 15 amino acids. Germline V gene lookup returns CDR1 SGHKS and CDR2 YYEKEE (reference sequence). CDR3 residues: CASSLRGAEGYGYTF. The DNA of the CDR3 is TGTGCCAGCAGCTTAAGGGGTGCGGAGGGCTATGGCTACACCTTC.

The chain is built from TRBV28 and TRBJ2-2, with 8 positions matching TRBD2. The germline CDR1 and CDR2 sequences are MDHEN and SYDVKM. There are 16 residues in the CDR3. The ends lost 5 bases at V and 3 bases at J; junction bases unmatched: 8. The CDR3, as DNA: TGTGCCAGCAGTCCCCGGGGGGGCGCCGACACCGGGGAGCTGTTTTTT. As protein: CASSPRGGADTGELFF.

V usage is TRBV11-2 and J usage is TRBJ2-1; D might be TRBD2 (5 bases). This CDR3 region has 13 residues. CDR1 and CDR2 (germline): SGHAT, FQNNGV. Trimming removed 4 bases at V and 12 bases at J, with 16 bases between. CDR3: CASSSELALRQFF. The CDR3 coding sequence is TGTGCCAGCAGCTCCGAGCTAGCCCTAAGGCAGTTCTTC.

This clone was recorded once. The chain is built from TRBV5-1 and TRBJ1-1, with a weak D call TRBD1 (6 bases). This CDR3 is built from 14 residues. The germline gives CDR1 SGHRS, CDR2 YFSETQ. Trimming cost V 4 bases and J 1 base, with 11 bases left between them. CDR3: CASSPKQGNTEAFF. The CDR3 nucleotides are TGCGCCAGCAGCCCTAAACAGGGGAACACTGAAGCTTTCTTT.

The chain couples TRBV11-2 to TRBJ2-7, with D possibly being TRBD1 (6 bases). V lost 0 bases and J lost 9, with 21 bases in between. Looked up from germline, CDR1 is SGHAT and CDR2 is FQNNGV. CDR3 length: 16 amino acids. CDR3 residues: CASSLDLKGDKGWQYF. Written as DNA, the CDR3 is TGTGCCAGCAGCTTAGATCTGAAAGGGGACAAGGGATGGCAGTACTTC. Supplemented by reference TRBV11-2 and TRBJ2-7, the full variable domain reads EAGVAQSPRYKIIEKRQSVAFWCNPISGHATLYWYQQILGQGPKLLIQFQNNGVVDDSQLPKDRFSAERLKGVDSTLKIQPAKLEDSAVYLCASSLDLKGDKGWQYFGPGTRLTVT.

The chain recombines TRBV4-1 with TRBJ2-5; D not resolved. CDR3 length: 14 residues. V was pared by 4 bases and J by 3 bases, with 12 bases between. In germline, CDR1 is MGHRA, CDR2 YSYEKL. In DNA form, the CDR3 reads TGCGCCAGCAGCCGTCTTTTAGTAGAAGAGACCCAGTACTTC. Protein: CASSRLLVEETQYF.

This clone has just one count. The chain has TRBV29-1 and TRBJ1-1, with D perhaps TRBD1 (5 bases). V lost 3 bases, J lost 6 bases, and 11 bases lay in between. Germline V gives CDR1 SQVTM, CDR2 ANQGSEA. This CDR3 region has 12 residues. The CDR3 sequence: CSVDRGWAEAFF. The CDR3 bases are TGCAGCGTTGATAGGGGCTGGGCTGAAGCTTTCTTT.

This rearrangement joins TRBV6-1 to TRBJ1-2; 7 bases are a match to TRBD1. CDR1 and CDR2 from the germline V gene are MNHNS and SASEGT. Trimming cost V 2 bases and J 8 bases; bases outside gene matches: 8. The CDR3 has 14 amino acids. The CDR3 region is CASSEKEGARGYTF. CDR3 DNA sequence: TGTGCCAGCAGTGAAAAAGAGGGGGCGAGAGGCTACACCTTC.

CDR3 residues: CASSTHRSNTEAFF. The CDR3, as DNA: TGTGCCAGCAGTACCCACCGGTCCAACACTGAAGCTTTCTTT. The V gene is TRBV6-5, the J gene TRBJ1-1, with no clear D. Trimming removed 5 bases from V and 2 bases from J, with 12 bases in between. Germline V gene data show CDR1 as MNHEY and CDR2 as SVGAGI. The CDR3 has 14 amino acids.

The genes are TRBV28 and TRBJ1-1; 12 nucleotides match TRBD1. CDR1 is MDHEN and CDR2 is SYDVKM in the germline V gene. This CDR3 is built from 14 residues. Trimming removed 6 bases from V and 4 bases from J; junction bases left unmatched: 3. The CDR3: CASRGTGGRTEAFF. The CDR3, as DNA: TGTGCCAGCAGAGGGACAGGGGGCCGCACTGAAGCTTTCTTT.

The J gene is TRBJ2-3, the V gene TRBV4-1; D might be TRBD1 (6 bases). Germline V gene data show CDR1 as MGHRA and CDR2 as YSYEKL. Between the trimmed V and J ends, which lost 9 bases and 4 bases, there was a span of 17 bases. This CDR3 contains 14 residues. CDR3 DNA sequence: TGCGCCAGTTCAACAGGGTCCGGGGCAGATACGCAGTATTTT. Its protein product is CASSTGSGADTQYF.

The chain is built from TRBV28 and TRBJ2-7, with D tentatively TRBD1 (6 bases). There are 14 residues in the CDR3. The V gene's germline CDR1 is MDHEN and CDR2 SYDVKM. V was trimmed by 1 base and J by 5 bases, leaving 12 bases between them. This CDR3 is CASSLYPGADEQYF. For the CDR3, the DNA is TGTGCCAGCAGTTTATACCCAGGGGCAGACGAGCAGTACTTC.

The genes are TRBV28 and TRBJ1-5; D gene ambiguous. Germline V gene data show CDR1 as MDHEN and CDR2 as SYDVKM. The CDR3 consists of 13 residues. V lost 0 bases and J 7 bases, leaving 7 bases between the germline ends. CDR3 DNA: TGTGCCAGCAGTTTATGGGCTGGCCAGCCCCAGCATTTT. This codes for CASSLWAGQPQHF.

The CDR3 DNA reads TGTGCCACCAGTGATTTGCGGGACTATGGCACAGATACGCAGTATTTT. Translated, it gives CATSDLRDYGTDTQYF. V is TRBV24-1 and J is TRBJ2-3; 7 positions agree with TRBD2. V lost 0 bases, J lost 1 base, and 3 bases stayed unmatched. CDR3 length: 16 amino acids. The germline V gene encodes CDR1 KGHDR and CDR2 SFDVKD.

CDR3 region: CASSPGGTYNEQFF. The CDR3 DNA sequence: TGCGCCAGCAGCCCGGGAGGAACCTACAATGAGCAGTTCTTC. The rearrangement uses TRBV5-1 and TRBJ2-1; 7 nucleotides agree with TRBD2. V lost 4 bases and J lost 2; bases outside the gene matches: 3. The CDR3 loop spans 14 amino acids. CDR1 SGHRS and CDR2 YFSETQ come from the germline V gene.

The chain combines TRBV5-1 with TRBJ1-2, with 8 bases lining up with TRBD1. This CDR3 comprises 17 residues. V trimming: 0 bases; J trimming: 8 bases; junction bases outside the gene matches: 15. Looked up from germline, CDR1 is SGHRS and CDR2 is YFSETQ. In nucleotides, the CDR3 is TGCGCCAGCAGCTTGGCCAGACCGGACAGGGATGGAGGCGGCTACACCTTC. The encoded protein is CASSLARPDRDGGGYTF.

The chain couples TRBV5-1 to TRBJ2-7, with 7 bases matching TRBD2. The J segment lost 3 bases and the V segment lost 2 bases, leaving 8 bases of the junction unmatched. The germline CDR1 and CDR2 sequences are SGHRS and YFSETQ. The CDR3 runs to 15 residues. In nucleotides, the CDR3 is TGCGCCAGCAGCTTAGGGCTAGCGGATTTCTACGAGCAGTACTTC. It yields the protein CASSLGLADFYEQYF.

This clone was found a few times. The chain recombines TRBV29-1 with TRBJ1-2; D might be TRBD1 (5 bases). Between the trimmed V and J ends, which lost 4 bases and 5 bases, there was a span of 8 bases. Germline V gene lookup returns CDR1 SQVTM and CDR2 ANQGSEA. There are 11 residues in the CDR3. The chain's CDR3 is CSVGKGYGYTF. Here the CDR3 DNA reads TGCAGCGTTGGGAAGGGGTATGGCTACACCTTC. The full variable domain, its missing parts supplied by reference TRBV29-1 and TRBJ1-2, is SAVISQKPSRDICQRGTSLTIQCQVDSQVTMMFWYRQQPGQSLTLIATANQGSEATYESGFVIDKFPISRPNLTFSTLTVSNMSPEDSSIYLCSVGKGYGYTFGSGTRLTVV.

V and J are TRBV15 and TRBJ2-7; tentative D call: TRBD2 (5 bases). The germline V gene has CDR1 LNHNV and CDR2 YYDKDF (reference sequence). Trimming cost V 1 base and J 0 bases, with 7 bases left between them. CDR3 length equals 14 residues. CDR3 in DNA: TGTGCCACCAGCAGAGTAGGGAGCTCCTACGAGCAGTACTTC. Translating gives CATSRVGSSYEQYF. Supplemented by reference TRBV15 and TRBJ2-7, the full variable domain reads DAMVIQNPRYQVTQFGKPVTLSCSQTLNHNVMYWYQQKSSQAPKLLFHYYDKDFNNEADTPDNFQSRRPNTSFCFLDIRSPGLGDTAMYLCATSRVGSSYEQYFGPGTRLTVT.

This rearrangement joins TRBV21-1 to TRBJ2-2; the table's TRBD1 call for D was not verified on the DNA. TRBV21-1 has pseudogene status. The CDR3 is 14 amino acids. DNA for the CDR3: TGTGCCAGCCTAGGGGTCGAAAACACCGGGGAGCTGTTTTTT. Translated, it gives CASLGVENTGELFF.

The V and J genes are TRBV3-1 (or the pseudogene TRBV3-2) and TRBJ2-1; 8 positions match TRBD2. Unmatched junction bases numbered 5, after V lost 1 base and J lost 3 bases. This CDR3 comprises 16 residues. CDR1 and CDR2 from the germline V gene are LGHDT and YNNKEL (reference sequence). The CDR3 is CASSQAPTSVYNEQFF. CDR3 bases: TGTGCCAGCAGCCAAGCCCCGACTAGCGTCTACAATGAGCAGTTCTTC.

The chain employs TRBV28 and TRBJ2-7, with TRBD2 matching over 7 bases. With 7 bases clipped from V and 1 base from J, the junction kept 10 bases outside the gene matches. Germline lookup yields CDR1 MDHEN and CDR2 SYDVKM. The CDR3 consists of 15 residues. The DNA for the CDR3 is TGTGCCAGCAAACAAGGGGAGGGTCCATCCTACGAGCAGTACTTC. Its protein is CASKQGEGPSYEQYF.